This TCR beta chain is drawn from a study of identical twins. General observations from the study: The study based its conclusions on cross-sectional statistical analysis and did not follow the same donors.

After template switching added a universal primer site, the resulting cDNA carried unique molecular identifiers. TCRdb reprocessed the 5' RACE reads with MiXCR, giving one entry per CDR3 protein. This table has about 480,000 distinct CDR3 sequences, approximately 15% appearing once. This clonotype was found a few times. Its cognate antigen is unknown. The length of the CDR3 is 15 residues. Germline V gene sequence: CDR1 MNHNS, CDR2 SASEGT. Trimming removed 6 bases from V and 4 bases from J, with 19 bases in between. Every donor was a healthy Caucasian. These sequences were also reported in another study, on yellow fever vaccine responses in identical twins.

Sequencing was done on a sample of CD4+ T cells sorted from blood. The sequence was collected from a woman aged 18-29 years in good health. The rearrangement links TRBV6-1 to TRBJ2-7; a possible D gene is TRBD2 (6 bases). The CDR3 sequence: CASSPTGVPGYEQYF. The CDR3 nucleotides read TGTGCCAGCAGCCCCACGGGGGTACCGGGATACGAGCAGTACTTC.